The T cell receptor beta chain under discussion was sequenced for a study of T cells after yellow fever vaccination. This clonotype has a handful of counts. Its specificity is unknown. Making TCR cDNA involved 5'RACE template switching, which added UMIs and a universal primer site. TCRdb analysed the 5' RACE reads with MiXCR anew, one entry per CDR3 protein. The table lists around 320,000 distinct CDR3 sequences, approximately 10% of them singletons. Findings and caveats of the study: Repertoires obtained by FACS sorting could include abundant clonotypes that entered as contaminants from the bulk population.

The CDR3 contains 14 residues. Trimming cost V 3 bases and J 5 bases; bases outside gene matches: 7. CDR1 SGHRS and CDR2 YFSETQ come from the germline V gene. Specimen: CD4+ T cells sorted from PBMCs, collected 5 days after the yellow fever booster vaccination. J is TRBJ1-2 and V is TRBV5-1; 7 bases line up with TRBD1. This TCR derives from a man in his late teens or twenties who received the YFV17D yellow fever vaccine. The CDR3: CASSSWTGEYGYTF. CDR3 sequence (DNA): TGCGCCAGCAGCTCCTGGACAGGAGAATATGGCTACACCTTC.